This T cell receptor (beta chain) was identified in a study of T cell clones after liver transplantation. Study outcomes and limitations: The donor-reactive repertoire was only partly measurable in two subjects, lacking donor cells. Compared with third party-reactive sequences, donor-reactive ones declined more, independent of withdrawal success. These preliminary findings come from unstandardized post-transplant sampling times.

Unstimulated PBMCs were sorted into CD3+CD4+ and CD3+CD8+ populations. Concerning this clone: The antigen is unknown.

Trimming stripped 1 base from V and 4 bases from J, with 10 bases between. The germline V gene encodes CDR1 LNHDA and CDR2 SQIVND (reference sequence). This CDR3 contains 15 residues. The protocol was immunoSEQ multiplex PCR, while the TCRdb copy is restricted to in-frame clones and leaves out a portion. The table has around 60,000 clones, 71% seen once. This clonotype was obtained from a human donor who received a liver transplant. Sequenced here: CD4+ T cells from blood, sampled before liver transplant. J is TRBJ2-2 and V is TRBV19; D remains ambiguous. The DNA of the CDR3 is TGTGCCAGTAGTATAGCGGTAGTTCCCACCGGGGAGCTGTTTTTT. Translating it yields CASSIAVVPTGELFF.